Below, 32 T cell receptor beta chains from the same sample are listed, as sequenced in a study of OX40 agonist ivuxolimab in advanced cancers. Produced via immunoSEQ multiplex PCR; TCRdb's table is partial and in-frame only. Of more than 55,000 clones in the sample, around 86% were seen once. Sample: CD4+ or CD8+ T cells sorted from blood, taken in a trial of the OX40 agonist ivuxolimab. These receptor sequences come from an adult with an advanced solid tumor such as melanoma, head and neck, liver or kidney cancer.

The V call is TRBV5-1, the J call TRBJ2-3; 7 positions agree with TRBD2. Losses at the gene ends were 7 bases for V and 4 bases for J; bases not matched to a gene: 12. Germline lookup yields CDR1 SGHRS and CDR2 YFSETQ. The CDR3 runs 15 residues. The CDR3 DNA follows: TGCGCCAGCTCCCAGCCGGGGACTAATGCAGATACGCAGTATTTT. Its translation: CASSQPGTNADTQYF.

V gene TRBV6-6 combines with J gene TRBJ2-2; 9 bases fit TRBD2. The germline V gene has CDR1 MNHNY and CDR2 SVGAGI (reference sequence). The CDR3 covers 15 residues. Trimming cost V 7 bases and J 0 bases; bases outside gene matches: 3. This CDR3 is CASTVAGANTGELFF. CDR3 in DNA: TGTGCCAGCACCGTAGCGGGGGCGAACACCGGGGAGCTGTTTTTT.

This sequence joins TRBV5-5 and TRBJ1-2; TRBD1 might be the D (5 bases). The CDR3 runs 13 residues. Germline lookup yields CDR1 SGHKS and CDR2 YYEKEE (reference sequence). The germline V and J ends were trimmed by 1 base and 7 bases, with 11 bases remaining between them. Written as DNA, the CDR3 is TGTGCCAGCAGCTTGACGGGGGAAGGTGGCTACACCTTC. This sequence encodes CASSLTGEGGYTF.

The J gene is TRBJ1-2, the V gene TRBV27; no definite D call. CDR3 size: 13 residues. Germline-derived CDR1 and CDR2 are MNHEY and SMNVEV (reference sequence). The V and J ends lost 2 bases and 8 bases respectively, with 12 bases between them. The CDR3 sequence is CASSLIAFSGYTF. The DNA for the CDR3 is TGTGCCAGCAGTTTAATAGCTTTCTCGGGCTACACCTTC.

V usage is TRBV27 and J usage is TRBJ1-1, with D unresolved. The CDR3 consists of 11 residues. The ends were cut back, 7 bases at V and 11 bases at J, with 14 bases in the middle. Germline-derived CDR1 and CDR2 are MNHEY and SMNVEV (reference sequence). CDR3 sequence: CASTQTGRAFF. CDR3 bases: TGTGCCAGCACCCAGACCGGTCGGGCTTTCTTT.

The CDR3: CASSPLGGPTDTQYF. The CDR3 coding sequence is TGTGCCAGCTCACCCCTGGGCGGTCCCACAGATACGCAGTATTTT. This chain joins TRBV18 and TRBJ2-3; D is undetermined. This CDR3 has 15 amino acids. V lost 3 bases, J lost 2 bases, and 12 bases lay in between. The germline V gene has CDR1 KGHSH and CDR2 LQKENI.

This rearrangement joins TRBV7-8 to TRBJ2-1; 9 positions match TRBD2. V gave up 6 bases and J gave up 8 bases; unmatched junction bases: 11. Germline CDR1 reads SGHVS; CDR2 reads FQNEAQ. This CDR3 spans 15 amino acids. The CDR3 nucleotides read TGTGCCAGCAGTTTAACTAGCGGGTGGTACTATGAGCAGTTCTTC. This gives the protein CASSLTSGWYYEQFF.

The CDR3 DNA is TGTGCCAGCAAGGTGGGGTCCACCGGGGAGCTGTTTTTT. Translating gives CASKVGSTGELFF. This chain uses TRBV6-1 with TRBJ2-2, with D hard to call. Germline loops: CDR1 MNHNS, CDR2 SASEGT. Trimming removed 7 bases at V and 4 bases at J, with 10 bases between. There are 13 residues in the CDR3.

This clone was counted a few times. The rearrangement uses TRBV5-1 and TRBJ1-2, with D perhaps TRBD1 (5 bases). Trimming shortened V by 4 bases and J by 5 bases, and 21 bases separated the two germline ends. This CDR3 spans 16 amino acids. Germline V gives CDR1 SGHRS, CDR2 YFSETQ. Written as DNA, the CDR3 is TGCGCCAGCAGCCCGTTTGAGCCGGGGGAAGGTTATGGCTACACCTTC. It yields the protein CASSPFEPGEGYGYTF.

This chain links TRBV15 with TRBJ2-1; 7 bases fit TRBD2. Germline lookup yields CDR1 LNHNV and CDR2 YYDKDF (reference sequence). V dropped 4 bases and J dropped 6; count of bases not matched to a gene: 3. The CDR3 loop spans 13 amino acids. The CDR3: CATSTRTSNEQFF. The DNA for the CDR3 is TGTGCCACCAGCACTAGGACTAGCAATGAGCAGTTCTTC.

This clone was seen just once. The chain links TRBV6-5 to TRBJ1-2; TRBD1 aligns across 10 bases. V gave up 4 bases and J gave up 4 bases; unmatched junction bases: 0. Germline V lookup: CDR1 MNHEY, CDR2 SVGAGI. There are 13 residues in the CDR3. Here the CDR3 reads CASSWTGGYGYTF. Here the CDR3 DNA reads TGTGCCAGCAGTTGGACAGGGGGCTATGGCTACACCTTC.

This chain uses TRBV18 with TRBJ2-7, with TRBD2 matching 12 bases. CDR3 length equals 16 residues. Germline trimming cut 5 bases from V and 0 bases from J; bases unmatched to any gene: 5. Germline values: CDR1 KGHSH, CDR2 LQKENI. CDR3 sequence: CASSATSGRSSYEQYF. CDR3 sequence (DNA): TGTGCCAGCTCAGCTACTAGCGGGAGGAGCTCCTACGAGCAGTACTTC.

This chain connects TRBV18 to TRBJ2-7, with TRBD1 matching over 12 bases. V shed 5 bases and J 4 bases; nucleotides not matched to a gene: 9. Germline CDR1 KGHSH, CDR2 LQKENI. The CDR3 runs to 16 residues. CDR3 residues: CASSFNPGQGAYEQYF. The CDR3 DNA is TGTGCCAGCTCATTCAACCCGGGACAGGGGGCTTACGAGCAGTACTTC. Full variable domain (outside the CDR3, taken from reference TRBV18 and TRBJ2-7): NAGVMQNPRHLVRRRGQEARLRCSPMKGHSHVYWYRQLPEEGLKFMVYLQKENIIDESGMPKERFSAEFPKEGPSILRIQQVVRGDSAAYFCASSFNPGQGAYEQYFGPGTRLTVT.

The rearrangement links TRBV10-3 to TRBJ2-5; 7 bases are shared with TRBD2. V was pared by 8 bases and J by 1 base, with 4 bases of the junction left unmatched. The length of the CDR3 is 13 residues. Germline V gene data show CDR1 as ENHRY and CDR2 as SYGVKD. The chain's CDR3 is CAIGRDLQETQYF. The DNA for the CDR3 is TGTGCCATCGGGAGGGACCTCCAAGAGACCCAGTACTTC.

J is TRBJ2-7 and V is TRBV14; TRBD2 matches at 7 bases. The CDR3 loop spans 16 amino acids. CDR1 is SGHDN, CDR2 FVKESK, per germline. Unmatched junction bases numbered 10, after V lost 3 bases and J lost 2 bases. CDR3 region: CASSQGLWEGAYEQYF. As DNA, the CDR3 is TGTGCCAGCAGCCAGGGGTTATGGGAGGGAGCCTACGAGCAGTACTTC. Using reference TRBV14 and TRBJ2-7 for the parts outside the CDR3, the full variable domain is EAGVTQFPSHSVIEKGQTVTLRCDPISGHDNLYWYRRVMGKEIKFLLHFVKESKQDESGMPNNRFLAERTGGTYSTLKVQPAELEDSGVYFCASSQGLWEGAYEQYFGPGTRLTVT.

The chain joins TRBV20-1 to TRBJ1-1; no definite D call. The CDR3 consists of 11 residues. Trimming removed 1 base from V and 5 bases from J, with 5 bases in between. CDR1 is DFQATT, CDR2 SNEGSKA, per germline (reference sequence). This chain's CDR3 is CSARGRTEAFF. The CDR3 DNA sequence: TGCAGTGCTAGAGGAAGGACTGAAGCTTTCTTT.

CDR3 protein: CAWSVRSGRSDTQYF. The CDR3 DNA reads TGTGCCTGGAGTGTACGTAGCGGGAGATCAGATACGCAGTATTTT. J is TRBJ2-3 and V is TRBV30, with TRBD2 identical over 9 bases. CDR3 length: 15 amino acids. CDR1 is GTSNPN, CDR2 SVGIG, per germline (reference sequence). V gave up 0 bases and J gave up 4 bases; unmatched junction bases: 5.

This sequence joins TRBV5-1 and TRBJ1-1; TRBD1 agrees at 8 bases. Germline CDR1 and CDR2: SGHRS and YFSETQ. The CDR3 spans 13 residues. V lost 3 bases and J lost 8; bases outside the gene matches: 6. CDR3 loop: CASSYQGAGEAFF. DNA of the CDR3: TGCGCCAGCAGCTACCAGGGGGCAGGAGAAGCTTTCTTT.

The V and J genes are TRBV5-1 and TRBJ2-3; 9 positions agree with TRBD2. With 0 bases clipped from V and 5 bases from J, the junction kept 7 bases outside the gene matches. This CDR3 has 16 amino acids. Germline-derived CDR1 and CDR2 are SGHRS and YFSETQ. In DNA, the CDR3 is TGCGCCAGCAGCTTGGCAGCCGGGACTAGCTTAGATACGCAGTATTTT. Protein: CASSLAAGTSLDTQYF.

In DNA, the CDR3 is TGCGCCAGCAGCCACCCAGGGCCTGGGGCCAACGTCCTGACTTTC. Protein sequence: CASSHPGPGANVLTF. This chain joins TRBV4-1 and TRBJ2-6; D is perhaps TRBD1 (5 bases). CDR3 length: 15 residues. The V and J ends lost 3 bases and 2 bases respectively, with 8 bases between them. Germline V gene data show CDR1 as MGHRA and CDR2 as YSYEKL.

V gene TRBV19 combines with J gene TRBJ1-1, with D possibly matching TRBD1 (5 bases). The germline V and J ends were trimmed by 9 bases and 0 bases, with 14 bases remaining between them. This CDR3 contains 14 residues. Germline V CDR1 and CDR2: LNHDA, SQIVND (reference sequence). In DNA, the CDR3 is TGTGCCAGCAAAATAGACAGAATGAACACTGAAGCTTTCTTT. Its protein product is CASKIDRMNTEAFF.

The rearrangement uses TRBV2 and TRBJ2-7; no firm D call. The CDR3 covers 12 residues. Germline values: CDR1 SNHLY, CDR2 FYNNEI. Trimming shortened V by 8 bases and J by 1 base, and 9 bases separated the two germline ends. CDR3 in DNA: TGTGCCAGCTCGACGCAATCCTACGAGCAGTACTTC. Protein product: CASSTQSYEQYF.

This clone is classed as medium-sized. This chain connects TRBV18 to TRBJ2-7, with TRBD2 matching 8 bases. This CDR3 is built from 14 residues. V lost 5 bases, J lost 5 bases, and 8 bases stayed unmatched. Germline CDR1 and CDR2: KGHSH and LQKENI. This chain's CDR3 is CASSAGLEVDEQYF. CDR3 coding DNA: TGTGCCAGCTCAGCGGGACTAGAGGTTGACGAGCAGTACTTC.

This clone was observed a few times. The chain joins TRBV19 to TRBJ2-7, with D perhaps given as TRBD1 or TRBD2 (6 bases each). CDR1 is LNHDA, CDR2 SQIVND, per germline (reference sequence). The V end lost 5 bases, the J end lost 0 bases, and 17 bases lay between the germline ends. The CDR3 totals 16 residues. CDR3 nucleotides: TGTGCCAGTAGTCTTTCGGGGGCACACCCCTCCTACGAGCAGTACTTC. This sequence encodes CASSLSGAHPSYEQYF.

The V call is TRBV5-5, the J call TRBJ1-2; 9 bases match TRBD1. J lost 8 bases, V lost 2 bases, and 16 bases had no gene match. CDR1 is SGHKS, CDR2 YYEKEE, per germline (reference sequence). The CDR3 runs to 17 residues. The CDR3, as DNA: TGTGCCAGCAGCTTACATCAGGGGGACAGGGAACTCCCCGGCTACACCTTC. Protein product: CASSLHQGDRELPGYTF.

This chain connects TRBV12-5 to TRBJ2-1; 12 bases agree with TRBD1. Germline CDR1 reads LGHNT; CDR2 reads FRNRAP. The CDR3 contains 14 residues. Losses at the gene ends were 3 bases for V and 10 bases for J; bases not matched to a gene: 4. Here the CDR3 reads CASGFTGTGGEQFF. For the CDR3, the DNA is TGTGCTAGTGGTTTTACCGGGACAGGGGGCGAGCAGTTCTTC.

Only a few counts were recorded for this clone. V and J are TRBV7-9 and TRBJ2-1; 7 bases fit TRBD2. Germline-derived CDR1 and CDR2 are SEHNR and FQNEAQ (reference sequence). The CDR3 has 12 amino acids. J gave up 9 bases and V 5 bases, and 4 bases lay outside the gene matches. CDR3 sequence (DNA): TGTGCCAGCAGCCCGACTAGCACTGAGCAGTTCTTC. This gives the protein CASSPTSTEQFF.

The chain joins TRBV10-3 to TRBJ1-1, with D hard to call. V was shortened by 0 bases and J by 5 bases, with 10 bases between the two germline ends. Per germline, CDR1 ENHRY and CDR2 SYGVKD. The CDR3 has 14 residues. This CDR3 reads CAISESSVGTEAFF. The CDR3 DNA reads TGTGCCATCAGTGAGTCGAGTGTAGGGACTGAAGCTTTCTTT.

This clone showed up just a few times. This sequence joins TRBV4-1 and TRBJ2-6; 9 bases line up with TRBD1. The CDR3 has 22 amino acids. CDR1 and CDR2 (germline): MGHRA, YSYEKL. Trimming at V came to 0 bases and at J to 0 bases, leaving 15 bases not matched to a gene. The CDR3, as DNA: TGCGCCAGCAGCCAAGATGCCCCCCGCCGACAGGGGGTCAGCTCTGGGGCCAACGTCCTGACTTTC. Protein sequence: CASSQDAPRRQGVSSGANVLTF.

The chain carries TRBV7-2 and TRBJ2-7; 9 bases align to TRBD2. The J segment lost 2 bases and the V segment lost 0 bases, leaving 8 bases of the junction unmatched. CDR3 length equals 17 residues. From germline, CDR1 is SGHTA and CDR2 FQGNSA. This CDR3 is CASSLASVLAGTYEQYF. CDR3 bases: TGTGCCAGCAGCTTAGCGTCGGTCCTAGCGGGAACCTACGAGCAGTACTTC.

The chain uses TRBV2 and TRBJ2-1; weak D call: TRBD2 (5 bases). The ends were cut back, 7 bases at V and 5 bases at J, with 21 bases in the middle. This CDR3 region has 16 residues. The germline CDR1 and CDR2 sequences are SNHLY and FYNNEI. The CDR3 reads CASTAHRTSANNEQFF. The CDR3 DNA sequence: TGTGCCAGCACCGCGCATCGGACTTCCGCGAACAATGAGCAGTTCTTC.

V and J are TRBV19 and TRBJ2-1; tentatively, D is TRBD2 (6 bases). The CDR3 is 14 amino acids. From germline, CDR1 is LNHDA and CDR2 SQIVND (reference sequence). Trimming pared 7 bases from V and 7 bases from J, leaving 17 bases between. Here the CDR3 reads CASNGENSGNEQFF. The CDR3 coding sequence is TGTGCCAGTAATGGAGAGAATAGCGGAAATGAGCAGTTCTTC.